The clone carrying this TCR beta chain was detected a few times. This sample is drawn from a study of T cells in Graves' hyperthyroidism and ophthalmopathy. Amplification of TCR beta CDR3 regions was performed using RNA transcripts as template. Researchers ran a first-round RT-PCR on the TCR CDR3 using the HTBI primer set. TCRdb reprocessed the multiplex PCR reads with MiXCR, giving one entry per CDR3 protein. The table shows around 300,000 distinct CDR3 sequences, with around 14% occurring only once. Germline V gene data show CDR1 as SQVTM and CDR2 as ANQGSEA. The ends were cut back, 7 bases at V and 7 bases at J, with 19 bases in the middle. This CDR3 has 13 amino acids.

The sample taken for sequencing was blood. The clonotype comes from a woman in her 30s with Graves' hyperthyroidism. This rearrangement joins TRBV29-1 to TRBJ1-2; D not resolved. The CDR3 region is CSAREEGWSGYTF. The CDR3 region has the DNA TGCAGCGCGAGGGAGGAGGGTTGGAGTGGCTACACCTTC.